This TCR beta chain was observed in a study of blood T cells in healthy people across ages. CDR3 length: 15 amino acids. With 6 bases clipped from V and 0 bases from J, the junction kept 4 bases outside the gene matches. Germline V gene data show CDR1 as SNHLY and CDR2 as FYNNEI. A second PCR of roughly 7 to 11 cycles used a sample-barcoded 5' primer and a J-beta primer mix. TCRdb passed the 5' RACE reads through MiXCR, listing each CDR3 protein once. The data hold hundreds of thousands of distinct CDR3 sequences, with 50% to 65% observed a single time. The sequencing input was blood. The receptor comes from a man at least 80 years old in good health. The V and J genes are TRBV2 and TRBJ2-4, with 8 nucleotides matching TRBD1. The CDR3: CASRTGAVAKNIQYF. DNA for the CDR3: TGTGCCAGCAGGACAGGGGCCGTAGCCAAAAACATTCAGTACTTC.